These T cell receptor beta chains were read from a single sample in a study of T-cell reconstitution after alpha-beta-depleted transplantation in children. TCRdb re-derived calls from the PCR reads in MiXCR, one entry per CDR3 protein. The table records approximately 800,000 distinct CDR3 sequences, 15% to 20% of them present only once. Sequencing used PBMCs, mostly from graft donor cells, obtained 360 days after TCRalphabeta/CD19-depleted stem cell transplant. The receptors originated from a male patient younger than 18 who had a stem cell transplant for acute lymphoblastic leukemia, so the T cells may come from the graft donor. CDR3s include the opening cysteine and the closing phenylalanine or tryptophan. D genes are given only for firm matches. Not all rows give a size; the values are once, few, many and, for expanded clones, a class.

d_call | j_call | v_call | clone_size | cdr3_nt | cdr3_aa
. | TRBJ1-6 | TRBV29-1 | many | TGCAGCGCTAAGGAGGGGAATTCACCCCTCCACTTT | CSAKEGNSPLHF
TRBD1 | TRBJ1-5 | TRBV4-1 | . | TGCGCCAGCAGCCAAGGGGACAGCTTCAATCAGCCCCAGCATTTT | CASSQGDSFNQPQHF
. | TRBJ2-4 | TRBV29-1 | . | TGCAGCGTTGCCACAGAGGTAGCCAAAAACATTCAGTACTTC | CSVATEVAKNIQYF
TRBD1 | TRBJ2-7 | TRBV29-1 | few | TGCAGCGTGAACCGGGACAGGGGTTACGAGCAGTACTTC | CSVNRDRGYEQYF
. | TRBJ1-4 | TRBV12-3/TRBV12-4 | . | TGTGCCAGCAGTTCCAACAGGGAGCCAGGGGAAAAACTGTTTTTT | CASSSNREPGEKLFF
. | TRBJ2-1 | TRBV4-2 | . | TGTGCCAGCAGCTCAGACGTAGGACACTACAATGAGCAGTTCTTC | CASSSDVGHYNEQFF
TRBD1 | TRBJ2-2 | TRBV2 | . | TGTGCCAGCAGTGGGAGACAGGGTGTGCAGGGGGAGCTGTTTTTT | CASSGRQGVQGELFF
. | TRBJ2-1 | TRBV12-3/TRBV12-4 | . | TGTGCCAGCAGCCCCCGACTGGCACAAAAGGACAATGAGCAGTTCTTC | CASSPRLAQKDNEQFF
. | TRBJ1-1 | TRBV7-9 | . | TGTGCCAGCAGGATGCCCGGGGGATCCACTGAAGCTTTCTTT | CASRMPGGSTEAFF
TRBD1 | TRBJ2-7 | TRBV20-1 | . | TGCAGTGCTGCAGGACAGGGAGGTCGGGAGCAGTACTTC | CSAAGQGGREQYF
. | TRBJ2-7 | TRBV7-9 | . | TGTGCCAGCAGCTTACTCGGGTCTCTCTCCTACGAGCAGTACTTC | CASSLLGSLSYEQYF
. | TRBJ2-7 | TRBV12-3/TRBV12-4 | few | TGTGCCAGCAGTTACGGGCTCTGGGAGCAGTACTTC | CASSYGLWEQYF
TRBD2 | TRBJ2-5 | TRBV12-3/TRBV12-4 | many | TGTGCCAGCAGTTTATGGGCTAGCGGGAAAGAGACCCAGTACTTC | CASSLWASGKETQYF
. | TRBJ2-7 | TRBV29-1 | few | TGCAGCGTGTGGACGGCCAGCTCCTACGAGCAGTACTTC | CSVWTASSYEQYF
TRBD2 | TRBJ2-5 | TRBV7-2 | . | TGTGCCAGCAGTTTTAGCGGGGTGGAGACCCAGTACTTC | CASSFSGVETQYF
TRBD2 | TRBJ2-1 | TRBV25-1 | many | TGTGCCAGCAGTGAGCAGACTAGCGGAGGAGTCGACAATGAGCAGTTCTTC | CASSEQTSGGVDNEQFF
. | TRBJ2-1 | TRBV5-1 | . | TGCGCCAGCAGCCCGGTCGGACTGACAGGAACCCGCTACAATGGGCAGTTCTTC | CASSPVGLTGTRYNGQFF
. | TRBJ2-7 | TRBV11-3 | . | TGTGCCAGCAGCTTTATTGTCGGGAAGCGGGTAAGCTCCTACGAGCAGTACTTC | CASSFIVGKRVSSYEQYF
TRBD2 | TRBJ2-1 | TRBV20-1 | few | TGCAGTGCCGGGAGAGCGGGAGGATACAATGAGCAGTTCTTC | CSAGRAGGYNEQFF
TRBD1 | TRBJ2-7 | TRBV27 | . | TGTGCCAGCAGTGACGCGGGACAGGGCGGCGAGCAGTACTTC | CASSDAGQGGEQYF
TRBD2 | TRBJ2-3 | TRBV29-1 | many | TGCAGCGGGCTAGCGGAGGGACTCACAGATACGCAGTATTTT | CSGLAEGLTDTQYF
TRBD1 | TRBJ2-6 | TRBV11-1 | . | TGTGCCACCCGGCCGGACGGACAGGCTTACTCTGGGGCCAACGTCCTGACTTTC | CATRPDGQAYSGANVLTF
TRBD2 | TRBJ2-7 | TRBV11-2 | . | TGTGCCAGCAGCCACATAGCGGGAGGGTCCAACGAGCAGTACTTC | CASSHIAGGSNEQYF
TRBD2 | TRBJ2-7 | TRBV7-8 | . | TGTGCCAGCAGCTCCGGCGGGAGTACCTACGAGCAGTACTTC | CASSSGGSTYEQYF
. | TRBJ1-2 | TRBV27 | . | TGTGCCAGCAGTGATACAGGGAGGGTGGGCTATGGCTACACCTTC | CASSDTGRVGYGYTF
. | TRBJ2-7 | TRBV4-1 | few | TGCGCCAGCAGCCAAGACAGACACGAGCAGTACTTC | CASSQDRHEQYF
. | TRBJ2-1 | TRBV10-3 | few | TGTGCCATCAGCGACCTGACCTACAATGAGCAGTTCTTC | CAISDLTYNEQFF
. | TRBJ2-7 | TRBV11-2 | once | TGTGCCAGCACCGTAGGGGAATGGGACGAGCAGTACTTC | CASTVGEWDEQYF
TRBD2 | TRBJ2-7 | TRBV20-1 | . | TGCAGTGCTACCGGGACTAGCGGGATCTTCCACGAGCAGTACTTC | CSATGTSGIFHEQYF
TRBD1 | TRBJ1-4 | TRBV18 | few | TGTGCCAGCTCCCGTCCGCGCGGGACAGGCCTTAATGAAAAACTGTTTTTT | CASSRPRGTGLNEKLFF
TRBD1 | TRBJ1-5 | TRBV30 | . | TGTGCCTGGAGTGGTCAAACAGGGGGCGCTCAGCCCCAGCATTTT | CAWSGQTGGAQPQHF
. | TRBJ2-7 | TRBV10-3 | . | TGTGCCATCAGCCCCTTTTTTCCCCTCGAGCAGTACTTC | CAISPFFPLEQYF
. | TRBJ1-5 | TRBV10-3 | . | TGTGCCATCATGTTCAGGGGTCAGCCCCAGCATTTT | CAIMFRGQPQHF
. | TRBJ2-5 | TRBV7-9 | . | TGTGCCAGCAGCGGGCCGTCTCCCTCAGAGACCCAGTACTTC | CASSGPSPSETQYF
. | TRBJ2-7 | TRBV10-3 | many | TGTGCCATCAGTGAGTCGCGCACTCCCGAGCAGTACTTC | CAISESRTPEQYF
TRBD2 | TRBJ2-2 | TRBV7-8 | few | TGTGCCAGCAGCTTAGGTGCGGGAGGGCCGGGAACCGGGGAGCTGTTTTTT | CASSLGAGGPGTGELFF
. | TRBJ1-1 | TRBV9 | . | TGTGCCAGCAGCGTAGGGTGGGGGGACACTGAAGCTTTCTTT | CASSVGWGDTEAFF
. | TRBJ2-3 | TRBV7-6 | . | TGTGCCAGCAGCTTAGCGAGTATGAGCGCAGATACGCAGTATTTT | CASSLASMSADTQYF
. | TRBJ2-1 | TRBV6-2/TRBV6-3 | . | TGTGCCAGCAGTTACTCGAGTTTTCGCGGAGTACTCCCCCGAGGGTCCTACAATGAGCAGTTCTTC | CASSYSSFRGVLPRGSYNEQFF
TRBD1 | TRBJ2-7 | TRBV18 | . | TGTGCCAGCTCACCGAACCGGGACAGGGGTCCATACGAGCAGTACTTC | CASSPNRDRGPYEQYF
. | TRBJ2-2 | TRBV15 | few | TGTGCCACCAGCGGTTACCGGAACACCGGGGAGCTGTTTTTT | CATSGYRNTGELFF
. | TRBJ1-1 | TRBV19 | . | TGTGCCAGTAGTATGCGTACAGCAGCAGCTTTCTTT | CASSMRTAAAFF
. | TRBJ1-1 | TRBV5-1 | few | TGCGCCAGCAGCTTCATACCGGACAGCGCCAACACTGAAGTTTTCTTT | CASSFIPDSANTEVFF
. | TRBJ1-4 | TRBV5-1 | few | TGCGCCAGCAGCTTGCGGACCCTCAGGGAGAAAAATGAAAAACTGTTTTTT | CASSLRTLREKNEKLFF
TRBD2 | TRBJ2-2 | TRBV7-9 | many | TGTGCCAGCAGCTTTGGCGGGAGGAACACCGGGGAGCTGTTTTTT | CASSFGGRNTGELFF
TRBD2 | TRBJ2-3 | TRBV11-2 | . | TGTGCCAGCAGCTGGCCTGGACTAGCGGATGGCCTTGGCACAGATACGCAGTATTTT | CASSWPGLADGLGTDTQYF
TRBD2 | TRBJ2-1 | TRBV12-3/TRBV12-4 | few | TGTGCCAGCCGTCCCACCGGGACTACTTACAATGAGCAGTTCTTC | CASRPTGTTYNEQFF
TRBD1 | TRBJ1-5 | TRBV27 | . | TGTGCCAGCAGTTCTGGTACAGGGGCAAATCAGCCCCAGCATTTT | CASSSGTGANQPQHF
TRBD2 | TRBJ2-3 | TRBV5-1 | . | TGCGCCAGCAGCTTGGAAATCGGGACTACCTTCACAGATACGCAGTATTTT | CASSLEIGTTFTDTQYF
TRBD1 | TRBJ2-1 | TRBV9 | . | TGTGCCAGCAGCGCCAGGACAGGCGCTTTCTCCTACAATGAGCAGTTCTTC | CASSARTGAFSYNEQFF